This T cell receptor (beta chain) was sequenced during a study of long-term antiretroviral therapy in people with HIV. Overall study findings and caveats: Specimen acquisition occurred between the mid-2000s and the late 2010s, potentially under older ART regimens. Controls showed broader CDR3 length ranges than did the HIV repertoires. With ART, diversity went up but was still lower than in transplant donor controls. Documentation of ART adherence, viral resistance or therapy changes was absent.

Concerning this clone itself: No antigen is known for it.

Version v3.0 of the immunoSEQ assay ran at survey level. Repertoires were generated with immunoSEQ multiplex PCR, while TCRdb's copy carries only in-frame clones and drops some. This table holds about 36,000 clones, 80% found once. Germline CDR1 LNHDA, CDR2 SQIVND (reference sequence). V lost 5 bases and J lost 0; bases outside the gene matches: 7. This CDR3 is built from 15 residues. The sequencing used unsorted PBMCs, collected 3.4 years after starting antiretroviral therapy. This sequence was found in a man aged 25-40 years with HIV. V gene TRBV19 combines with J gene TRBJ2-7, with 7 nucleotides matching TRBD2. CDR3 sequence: CASSPGTIRSYEQYF. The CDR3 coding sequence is TGTGCCAGTAGTCCCGGGACTATCCGCTCCTACGAGCAGTACTTC.